This entry describes one TCR beta chain. This clone's antigen is unknown. No base-level quality is on record; no much larger clone is a single base apart. Library prep was done by the immunoSEQ multiplex PCR assay. A mixture of 60 forward primers for TCR Vbeta segments and 13 reverse primers for TCR Jbeta segments was used in the multiplex PCR. A multiplex PCR assay on genomic DNA amplified the CDR3 region of rearranged TCR beta genes. The amplified TCR beta libraries were sequenced on the Illumina HiSeq System as 87-base-pair reads. As for the authors' bioinformatics: A later analysis counted about 80 million unique TCR beta chains across the roughly 700 repertoires, and around 9.9 million of these chains were shared by at least two donors. A nearest-neighbor algorithm error-corrected the raw reads and collapsed the reads into unique sequences, merging closely related sequences to remove PCR and sequencing errors. CDR3 sequences were aligned to IMGT reference sequences to assign V, D and J gene segments. For a sequence to be retained, a match of at least six nucleotides was required to both a V gene segment and a J gene segment. A rearrangement was called productive if the CDR3 had no stop codons and remained in frame with V and J, and every other rearrangement was called non-productive. Following IMGT convention, CDR3 was defined as the stretch from the second conserved V-encoded cysteine up to the conserved J-encoded phenylalanine. In an earlier analysis of 550 to 650 of the donors, sequences lacking an unambiguous match to a single V gene segment were excluded. In an earlier analysis of approximately 590 of the donors, V segments were called functional above 56.7% productive rearrangements and were called segregating when the between-donor standard deviation exceeded 5%. To diagnose cytomegalovirus status from the catalog of TCR beta chain sequences, a statistical classification framework was built. V and J gene assignment, in a later analysis, came from comparing TCR nucleotide sequences with IMGT/GENE-DB human TR gene sequences. A later analysis assigned CDR3 sequences and most-parsimonious VDJ recombination scenarios with the TCRdist pipeline. A later analysis defined each TCR beta chain by its CDR3 amino acid sequence plus V-gene family, and excluded reads lacking a unique V-gene family. As a way to deal with suspected cross-contamination and a sequencing artifact, a later analysis dropped 450 to 700 nucleotide sequences that were highly shared and had low generation probability. In a later analysis, a clonal expansion index was calculated for each public chain from normalized within-repertoire ranks of inferred template counts. A later analysis computed generation probabilities with a VDJ recombination model fitted to out-of-frame rearrangements, and checked the results against IGoR. Hypergeometric tests were used in a later analysis to score TCR-TCR, TCR-HLA and TCR-CMV co-occurrence, with a repertoire-size bias correction applied to the TCR pairs. To estimate false discovery rates, a later analysis permuted the HLA or CMV assignments 20 times. In a later analysis, co-occurring TCRs were grouped using DBSCAN, and TCRdist sequence similarity was added for clustering within HLA-allele-positive subsets. For co-occurrence clustering, repertoires with fewer than 30,000 or more than 120,000 public chains were excluded, along with a handful of repertoires with anomalous nucleotide sharing. TCRdb carries this immuneACCESS record with in-frame sequences only. Its versions omit some clonotypes, under half of them owing to an unresolved V gene in the studies checked, with the rest unexplained. That table gives V, J and clone size, and the DNA gave D and trimming. The sample data list 50,000 to 60,000 clones, and roughly 73% of these were observed just once. Around 2.5% of the sample is taken by the ten largest.

The sample comes from a study of cytomegalovirus exposure and HLA in healthy donors (TCRdb year 2017). Context from the whole study: According to an earlier analysis of around 600 of the donors, 150 million to 200 million T cells yielded 117 million unique TCR beta sequences and approximately 300 Gb of sequence data. An early release that covered about 600 HLA-typed donors contained approximately 300 gigabases of sequencing data and some 87 million unique TCR sequences. Of the roughly 410 genotyped donors, more than 75% were placed in the genetic ancestry cluster associated with self-reported Caucasian donors. The study was designed to test whether signatures of past pathogen exposure could be identified by cataloging public T cell receptors. The study profiled the T cell repertoires of fewer than 850 subjects by immunosequencing and related them to cytomegalovirus serostatus. Besides the first cohort of some 670 subjects, a separate validation cohort made up of over 100 different subjects was used. To predict cytomegalovirus infection status, the study combined high-throughput TCR immunosequencing, statistical association of individual TCRs with disease status, and machine learning. To study patterns of TCR occurrence, a later analysis re-analyzed previously published TCR beta repertoires from 650 to 750 donors and added high-resolution HLA genotyping. Rather than drawing on any new phenotypic data, the later analysis identified candidate immune exposures from TCR beta sequences and the way those sequences occurred across donors. In an earlier analysis of 550 to 700 of the donors, high-throughput TCR beta sequencing was used to judge whether each TCR beta V gene segment behaved as functional or pseudogenic. Donor age, sex, ethnicity and CMV serostatus were compiled together with the repertoire data. In a later genetic analysis, genome-wide SNP genotypes for about 65% of the roughly 670 donors were used, and that subset was treated as a discovery cohort. All discovery cohort repertoires had been generated on a single sequencing platform. Class I and class II HLA loci were covered by the typing at four-digit resolution. The number of donors typed differed by locus, with roughly 620-640 for A, B, C, DRB1 and DQB1, over 500 for DQA1, approximately 580 for DPA1, and 450 to 480 for DPB1. Because of strong linkage in the cohort, 4 to 6 DR-DQ haplotypes were treated as single units for association and clustering. On average, roughly 240,000 unique TCR beta nucleotide sequences were sequenced per donor among about 400 genotyped donors of the cohort, with around 19% of those sequences being non-productive. Overall study outcomes, separate from this receptor: Compared with equally common non-associated chains, HLA-associated TCR beta chains in a later analysis were more clonally expanded and had lower generation probabilities. In vitro tests confirmed that a few of the cytomegalovirus-associated TCR beta chains recognize cytomegalovirus antigens. Fewer than 20 rarely observed V segments, including chromosome 9 orphons, were excluded from the earlier analysis of 550 to 700 of the donors because counts were too low. It was suggested by the authors that the approach could potentially be generalized to other disease states and immunological phenotypes. Because HLA typing was missing for some donors at each locus, association tests included only the typed subset. A further reported finding was that TCR beta sequences accurately predicted the HLA-A and HLA-B alleles for most subjects in the first cohort. Compared with the approximately 700-donor mean, donors in an Asian-associated ancestry cluster had fewer N-insertions in productive TCRs, according to a later genetic analysis. A later analysis associated about 18,000 TCR beta sequences with specific HLA alleles at a false discovery rate of 0.05. According to a later analysis, parvovirus B19, influenza, CMV and Epstein-Barr virus appeared linked to several top co-occurrence clusters. Sequencing depth was assumed to be roughly uniform across donors in the presence/absence analyses, though that assumption may not hold. This cohort had only TCR beta chains sequenced, and the lack of alpha or paired-chain data limited which features could be detected. The only immune exposure information available for the cohort was CMV serostatus. According to a later analysis, most CMV-associated TCR beta chains appeared to be HLA-restricted, and the HLA associations seemed to be driven largely by CMV exposure. Cytomegalovirus status was reported to be diagnosed by the classifier with high specificity and sensitivity in both the original and validation cohorts. A cluster of highly shared sequence variants was judged likely to represent a technical artifact of the sequencing pipeline. The study gave a list of 150 to 200 TCR beta chains associated with cytomegalovirus. Broadly in line with IMGT annotations, most TCR beta V segments showed up in productive rearrangements about 90% or about 30% of the time in an earlier analysis of roughly 590 of the donors. Assigning TCR associations to individual alleles was difficult when HLA alleles, especially DR and DQ, strongly co-occurred. A later genetic analysis associated a missense DCLRE1C variant with V-gene and J-gene trimming of TCR beta chains, and an independent cohort replicated the association. Most TCR sequences were observed very rarely across donors, whereas some public TCRs were present in many individuals. Linkage disequilibrium might explain the correlated functional status among segregating V segments, but an unknown experimental factor could not be ruled out. A later analysis found that TCR association rates varied across HLA loci, with DRB1 alleles showing the most associated TCRs and HLA-C alleles the fewest. Some IMGT-functional V segments, including TRBV6-2 and TRBV6-3, could not be distinguished by the 87-base-pair reads and were therefore excluded.

In total, approximately 610 healthy bone marrow donors made up the cohort. At the time of sampling, every cohort member was nominally healthy, though immune exposures that went unrecorded were likely present. The donor tested CMV seropositive, placing the donor among the 289 seropositive members of the cohort. Each donor provided a peripheral blood sample, and peripheral blood mononuclear cells were used for TCR beta sequencing. Genomic DNA extraction from the blood cell samples was performed with the Qiagen DNeasy Blood Extraction Kit. Looking up the germline V gene (reference sequence) yields CDR1 LNHDA and CDR2 SQIVND. V is cut back by 3 bases and J by 2 bases, with 16 bases in the junction unmatched. Spanning cysteine to phenylalanine, the CDR3 consists of 19 amino acids. Left in the record is the CDR3 DNA by itself, 57 bases read in frame from the first base.

This TCR derives from a woman aged 40 to 55 in good health and CMV-seropositive. The source material was PBMCs. The chain is encoded by TRBV19 joined to TRBJ2-5, and TRBD1 matches 9 of the central bases. The DNA sequence reads TGTGCCAGTAGTATTGGGGTACTTGGGACAGGGATTAAGCAAGAGACCCAGTACTTC. Translated, it gives CASSIGVLGTGIKQETQYF.